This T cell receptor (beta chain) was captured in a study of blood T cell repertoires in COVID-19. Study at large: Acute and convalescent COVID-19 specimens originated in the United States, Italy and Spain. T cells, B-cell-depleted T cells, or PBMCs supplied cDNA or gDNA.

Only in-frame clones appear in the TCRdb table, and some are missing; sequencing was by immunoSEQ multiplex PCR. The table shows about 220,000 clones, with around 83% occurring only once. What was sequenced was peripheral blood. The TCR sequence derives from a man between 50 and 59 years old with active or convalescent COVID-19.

CDR3 coding DNA: TGTGCCAGCAGCCCGACTAGCGGGGGTGCGAACACCGGGGAGCTGTTTTTT. Protein sequence: CASSPTSGGANTGELFF. V and J are TRBV3-1 (or the pseudogene TRBV3-2) and TRBJ2-2; 12 bases map to TRBD2. The CDR3 runs to 17 residues. Trimming cost V 4 bases and J 0 bases; bases outside gene matches: 3. In germline, CDR1 is LGHDT, CDR2 YNNKEL (reference sequence).